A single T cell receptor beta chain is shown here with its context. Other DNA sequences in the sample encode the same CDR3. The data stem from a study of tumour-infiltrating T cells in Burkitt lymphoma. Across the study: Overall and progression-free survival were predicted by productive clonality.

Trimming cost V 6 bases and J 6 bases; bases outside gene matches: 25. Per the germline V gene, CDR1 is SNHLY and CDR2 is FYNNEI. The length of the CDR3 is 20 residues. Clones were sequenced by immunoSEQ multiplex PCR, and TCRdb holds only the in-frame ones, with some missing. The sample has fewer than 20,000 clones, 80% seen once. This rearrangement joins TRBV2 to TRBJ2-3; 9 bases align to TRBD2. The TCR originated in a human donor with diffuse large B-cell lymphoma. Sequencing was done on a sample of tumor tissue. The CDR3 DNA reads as TGTGCCAGCAGCTTTACCCTAACTAGCGGGCCGGAGGTAGATGAGGATACGCAGTATTTT. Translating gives CASSFTLTSGPEVDEDTQYF.